This T cell receptor beta chain is drawn from a study of shared clonotypes between healthy human individuals. About the study: With ages of 18 to 49, the donors were two women and a few men.

Naivety among CD8 cells was defined by CD45RO negativity and positive CCR7 selection, thereby excluding terminally differentiated effector memory CD45RA+ cells. Clones were read by immunoSEQ multiplex PCR, and TCRdb kept only the in-frame ones, dropping some. Of fewer than 1 million clones listed, around 96% were seen once; the top ten hold about 0.25%. Specimen: naive CD8+ T cells sorted from blood. The receptor was derived from a man aged 25-45 years in good health.

The CDR3 protein is CASRKPHITNEKLFF. The CDR3 DNA sequence: TGTGCCAGCAGAAAACCTCACATAACTAATGAAAAACTGTTTTTT. This chain joins TRBV28 and TRBJ1-4, with D hard to call. The CDR3 covers 15 residues. The V and J ends lost 6 bases and 1 base respectively, with 12 bases between them. CDR1 MDHEN and CDR2 SYDVKM come from the germline V gene.